The entry that follows covers one TCR beta chain sequence. Its target is unknown. This specimen comes from a study of blood T cells in healthy people across ages. About the study: Capture via template switching afforded approximately one barcoded beta molecule per two T cells.

Findings of the study overall: Getting older went along with TCR beta diversity per million T cells dropping roughly linearly.

Combining a sample-barcoded 5' primer with a J-beta primer mix, a second PCR ran for 7 to 11 cycles. Each TCR beta cDNA got a 12-nucleotide random molecular identifier. Via MiXCR, TCRdb re-called the 5' RACE reads, giving one row per CDR3 protein. The table lists hundreds of thousands of distinct CDR3 sequences, just under 25% of them singletons. This sample was also put to use in a study of T cells of mothers and their children. As that study records: The study recruited three healthy Caucasian mothers and their six children as donors.

Material: blood. The clonotype originates from a boy aged 5-17 years in good health.

CDR3 DNA sequence: TGTGCCACCTTTCTAGATACGCAGTATTTT. It is translated as CATFLDTQYF. The chain joins TRBV2 to TRBJ2-3; D gene uncertain. With 10 bases removed from V and 5 bases from J, the gap between germline ends came to 7 bases. CDR3 length: 10 amino acids. CDR1 is SNHLY, CDR2 FYNNEI, per germline.